The 23 T cell receptor beta chains given below trace back to one sample, sequenced in a study of T cell repertoires in cytomegalovirus infection. No antigen is known for these receptors. MiXCR was run by TCRdb on the reads, yielding one entry per CDR3 protein. The table has some 71,000 distinct CDR3 sequences, roughly 28% seen once; the top ten hold 50% to 65%. The sample in question was CD8+ T cells from cultured PBMCs, obtained from culture after CMV antigen stimulation. Receptors were obtained from a human donor in good health (CMV status not recorded). Some clones in this sample may be carry-over from other donors' samples.

The chain joins TRBV19 to TRBJ1-3; D is ambiguous. Germline V gene data show CDR1 as LNHDA and CDR2 as SQIVND (reference sequence). Trimming pared 1 base from V and 2 bases from J, leaving 9 bases between. The CDR3 has 15 amino acids. The CDR3 coding sequence is TGTGCCAGTAGTATAGTTCTGGGAACTGGAAACACCATATATTTT. This sequence encodes CASSIVLGTGNTIYF.

This clonotype was counted a few times. The V gene is TRBV7-6, the J gene TRBJ1-1; D gene ambiguous. CDR1 is SGHVS, CDR2 FNYEAQ, per germline. CDR3 size: 15 residues. With 0 bases removed from V and 5 bases from J, the gap between germline ends came to 13 bases. The DNA for the CDR3 is TGTGCCAGCAGCTTAGCAGCCCAAAGGGAGACTGAAGCTTTCTTT. Translation: CASSLAAQRETEAFF.

This clonotype was picked up a small number of times. The J gene is TRBJ2-2, the V gene TRBV27; no definite D call. V was trimmed by 3 bases and J by 5 bases, leaving 10 bases between them. Germline lookup yields CDR1 MNHEY and CDR2 SMNVEV (reference sequence). This CDR3 is 14 amino acids long. The CDR3 sequence: CASSFSGYTGELFF. In nucleotides, the CDR3 is TGTGCCAGCAGTTTTTCTGGGTATACCGGGGAGCTGTTTTTT.

The chain links TRBV7-9 to TRBJ1-1, with D possibly TRBD1 on 6 matching bases. The CDR3 is made up of 17 amino acids. Germline lookup yields CDR1 SEHNR and CDR2 FQNEAQ (reference sequence). Trimming removed 1 base from V and 7 bases from J, with 22 bases in between. This CDR3 is CASSLERGTGGRDEAFF. The DNA for the CDR3 is TGTGCCAGCAGCTTAGAAAGGGGGACCGGAGGGAGAGATGAAGCTTTCTTT. The variable domain in full, with the rest retrieved from reference TRBV7-9 and TRBJ1-1, is DTGVSQNPRHKITKRGQNVTFRCDPISEHNRLYWYRQTLGQGPEFLTYFQNEAQLEKSRLLSDRFSAERPKGSFSTLEIQRTEQGDSAMYLCASSLERGTGGRDEAFFGQGTRLTVV.

The chain carries TRBV6-6 and TRBJ1-6; D might be TRBD1 (5 bases). The CDR3 is made up of 14 amino acids. Trimming removed 4 bases from V and 10 bases from J, with 14 bases in between. Germline V lookup: CDR1 MNHNY, CDR2 SVGAGI (reference sequence). CDR3 residues: CASSSQGGRSPLHF. The CDR3 region has the DNA TGTGCCAGCAGTTCGCAGGGAGGAAGGTCACCCCTCCACTTT.

The sample holds a few counts of this clonotype. The V call is TRBV12-3 or TRBV12-4, the J call TRBJ2-7; 9 bases are a match to TRBD2. V lost 5 bases and J lost 2; bases outside the gene matches: 1. CDR3 length: 13 amino acids. CDR3 coding DNA: TGTGCCAGCAGTGGACTAGCGACCTACGAGCAGTACTTC. Its protein is CASSGLATYEQYF.

In the case of this clonotype: One end of the junction fails to match germline, which may point to a read error. CDR3 amino acids: CTSSQPGNEQFF. CDR3 nucleotides: TGTACCAGCAGCCAACCCGGCAATGAGCAGTTCTTC. The chain is built from TRBV6-8 and TRBJ2-1, with D unresolved. CDR1 is MNHGY, CDR2 SAAAGT, per germline. The CDR3 extends over 12 amino acids.

The chain recombines TRBV28 with TRBJ1-2; D gene unclear. The CDR3 sequence is 17 residues long. V was clipped by 4 bases and J by 4 bases, with 22 bases between them. Germline V gives CDR1 MDHEN, CDR2 SYDVKM. The CDR3 region has the DNA TGTGCCAGCAGTTCAGCATCAGCCCTTACGATGGGCTATGGCTACACCTTC. Encoded protein: CASSSASALTMGYGYTF.

This clonotype has more than one count but fewer than ten. The chain links TRBV12-3 or TRBV12-4 to TRBJ1-2; no definite D call. The CDR3 totals 14 residues. Trimming left V 1 base short and J 4 bases short, with 10 bases between. This CDR3 reads CASSLGLGVYGYTF. The CDR3 nucleotides are TGTGCCAGCAGTTTAGGTTTGGGTGTCTATGGCTACACCTTC.

This rearrangement joins TRBV11-2 to TRBJ1-2; D uncertain. From germline, CDR1 is SGHAT and CDR2 FQNNGV. V was trimmed by 5 bases and J by 2 bases, leaving 9 bases between them. This CDR3 region has 13 residues. The CDR3 DNA reads as TGTGCCAGCAGCCCAGTACAGAACTATGGCTACACCTTC. The encoded protein is CASSPVQNYGYTF.

This rearrangement joins TRBV12-3 or TRBV12-4 to TRBJ2-5; tentatively, D is TRBD2 (6 bases). The CDR3 is 14 amino acids. V was shortened by 7 bases and J by 5 bases, with 17 bases between the two germline ends. Here the CDR3 reads CASTPGVGRETQYF. The CDR3 nucleotides are TGTGCCAGCACCCCGGGTGTAGGGAGGGAGACCCAGTACTTC.

The rearrangement joins TRBV27 to TRBJ2-1; D possibly matches TRBD1 or TRBD2 (6 bases each). The CDR3 has 17 amino acids. V shed 0 bases and J shed 9 bases, with 21 bases lying between them. The V gene's germline CDR1 is MNHEY and CDR2 SMNVEV (reference sequence). CDR3 sequence reads: CASSLSPTRGLQGEQFF. CDR3 DNA: TGTGCCAGCAGTTTATCTCCGACCCGGGGGCTACAAGGTGAGCAGTTCTTC.

The rearrangement joins TRBV11-3 to TRBJ2-5, with 15 bases aligning to TRBD2. From germline, CDR1 is SGHNT and CDR2 YENEEA. V lost 3 bases, J lost 5 bases, and 10 bases stayed unmatched. CDR3 size: 18 residues. The CDR3: CASSFSGTSGGSGETQYF. The CDR3 coding sequence is TGTGCCAGCAGCTTCTCAGGGACTAGCGGGGGGTCCGGGGAGACCCAGTACTTC.

Only a few counts were recorded for this clonotype. The chain joins TRBV10-2 to TRBJ1-4; tentatively, D is TRBD1 (6 bases). The CDR3 has 19 amino acids. Deletions cut 5 bases from V and 0 bases from J, with 22 bases between. Per the germline V gene, CDR1 is WSHSY and CDR2 is SAAADI. The CDR3 DNA is TGCGCCAGCAGTTCCCGGGACAAAAATCCGGACGCAACTAATGAAAAACTGTTTTTT. Its protein is CASSSRDKNPDATNEKLFF.

The chain carries TRBV27 and TRBJ1-5; D is ambiguous. CDR3 length: 13 amino acids. V shed 6 bases and J shed 0 bases, with 6 bases lying between them. The germline CDR1 and CDR2 sequences are MNHEY and SMNVEV (reference sequence). The CDR3 nucleotides read TGTGCCAGCAGGGACCATAGCAATCAGCCCCAGCATTTT. It yields the protein CASRDHSNQPQHF.

The count of this clonotype is one. This clone may be a read error of a much larger clone one base away. The gene calls are TRBV12-3 or TRBV12-4 and TRBJ1-5; possible D gene TRBD1, 5 bases. CDR3 length: 15 amino acids. The germline V and J ends were trimmed by 5 bases and 6 bases, with 17 bases remaining between them. CDR3 amino acids: CASSHDSRSRQPQHF. CDR3 DNA: TGTGCCAGCAGTCACGACAGTCGTTCTCGTCAGCCCCAGCATTTT.

This clonotype is medium-sized in the sample. The chain uses TRBV6-1 and TRBJ2-1; weak D call: TRBD2 (5 bases). V lost 3 bases and J 4 bases, leaving 13 bases between the germline ends. CDR3 size: 15 residues. Germline lookup yields CDR1 MNHNS and CDR2 SASEGT. The CDR3 bases are TGTGCCAGCAGTGACGGTGGGAGTGGATACAATGAGCAGTTCTTC. It codes for CASSDGGSGYNEQFF.

The J gene is TRBJ1-3, the V gene TRBV27; a possible D gene is TRBD1 (6 bases). The CDR3 consists of 15 residues. V lost 5 bases and J 0 bases, leaving 11 bases between the germline ends. Germline CDR1 is MNHEY and CDR2 is SMNVEV (reference sequence). CDR3 loop: CASSRGGSSGNTIYF. CDR3 in DNA: TGTGCCAGCAGTAGGGGGGGGAGCTCTGGAAACACCATATATTTT.

This chain links TRBV19 with TRBJ1-2; D unresolved. Germline lookup yields CDR1 LNHDA and CDR2 SQIVND (reference sequence). The V and J ends lost 1 base and 4 bases respectively, with 16 bases between them. This CDR3 is 16 amino acids long. CDR3 nucleotides: TGTGCCAGTAGTATAGGTGGAGATTCGATTCGCTATGGCTACACCTTC. Translation: CASSIGGDSIRYGYTF.

This chain connects TRBV28 to TRBJ1-4; D ambiguous. V was trimmed by 1 base and J by 8 bases, leaving 5 bases between them. Germline-derived CDR1 and CDR2 are MDHEN and SYDVKM. The CDR3 sequence is 12 residues long. The CDR3 reads CASSLYREKLFF. CDR3 bases: TGTGCCAGCAGTTTATACCGGGAAAAACTGTTTTTT.

This clonotype was observed a few times. The chain couples TRBV7-6 to TRBJ2-1; D is perhaps TRBD2 (7 bases). This CDR3 comprises 17 residues. With 5 bases removed from V and 3 bases from J, the gap between germline ends came to 20 bases. Germline lookup yields CDR1 SGHVS and CDR2 FNYEAQ. CDR3 protein: CASSLLGGGDFYNEQFF. As DNA, the CDR3 is TGTGCCAGCAGCCTGCTGGGGGGGGGCGATTTCTACAATGAGCAGTTCTTC.

This clonotype was seen more than once but under ten times. The chain has TRBV15 and TRBJ2-3, with a tentative D call TRBD2 (5 bases). The CDR3 extends over 15 amino acids. V lost 5 bases, J lost 1 base, and 13 bases lay in between. CDR1 and CDR2 (germline): LNHNV, YYDKDF (reference sequence). This CDR3 reads CATSEAARGTDTQYF. The CDR3 nucleotides are TGTGCCACCAGCGAGGCAGCGCGGGGCACAGATACGCAGTATTTT.

This clonotype was observed a handful of times. The V and J genes are TRBV4-1 and TRBJ2-2; either TRBD1 or TRBD2 may fit D (5 bases each). Per the germline V gene, CDR1 is MGHRA and CDR2 is YSYEKL. Trimming removed 3 bases at V and 2 bases at J, with 13 bases between. This CDR3 spans 16 amino acids. The CDR3 is CASSHRGKENTGELFF. The CDR3 DNA follows: TGCGCCAGCAGCCACCGGGGCAAGGAAAACACCGGGGAGCTGTTTTTT.